The 32 T cell receptor beta chains below all came from one sample that was sequenced in a study of CD8 T cells in ankylosing spondylitis. TCRdb analysed the 5' RACE reads with MiXCR anew, one entry per CDR3 protein. The sample shows 200,000 to 300,000 distinct CDR3 sequences, about 9.1% of them seen only once. What was sequenced was blood, either unsorted or a sorted T cell fraction (not recorded which). Every receptor here comes from a male donor with ankylosing spondylitis or in good health (not recorded which).

In this sample, this clonotype turned up many times. For the CDR3, the DNA is TGCAGCGTTGAAGCCCCAGGGGGTCCCAACGAGCAGTACTTC. This sequence encodes CSVEAPGGPNEQYF. This rearrangement joins TRBV29-1 to TRBJ2-7; 7 bases line up with TRBD1. This CDR3 is built from 14 residues. The germline gives CDR1 SQVTM, CDR2 ANQGSEA. V was pared by 1 base and J by 5 bases, with 8 bases of the junction left unmatched.

The chain recombines TRBV19 with TRBJ1-2, with 8 positions matching TRBD1. Germline CDR1 LNHDA, CDR2 SQIVND (reference sequence). Trimming removed 5 bases from V and 4 bases from J; junction bases left unmatched: 6. The CDR3 covers 14 residues. CDR3 in amino acids: CASSQKGQGYGYTF. Written as DNA, the CDR3 is TGTGCCAGTAGTCAAAAAGGACAGGGCTATGGCTACACCTTC.

This clonotype was picked up many times. CDR3 sequence: CASSPPGTGNTGELFF. The CDR3 DNA reads as TGTGCCAGCTCACCACCGGGGACAGGAAACACCGGGGAGCTGTTTTTT. V usage is TRBV18 and J usage is TRBJ2-2; 8 bases fit TRBD1. J was trimmed by 2 bases and V by 0 bases; bases with no gene match: 2. The CDR3 has 16 residues. Germline CDR1 reads KGHSH; CDR2 reads LQKENI. The complete variable domain, with remaining parts taken from reference TRBV18 and TRBJ2-2, reads NAGVMQNPRHLVRRRGQEARLRCSPMKGHSHVYWYRQLPEEGLKFMVYLQKENIIDESGMPKERFSAEFPKEGPSILRIQQVVRGDSAAYFCASSPPGTGNTGELFFGEGSRLTVL.

The chain carries TRBV19 and TRBJ1-5; maybe TRBD1 (5 bases). Germline loops: CDR1 LNHDA, CDR2 SQIVND (reference sequence). There are 17 residues in the CDR3. The V and J ends lost 3 bases and 4 bases respectively, with 19 bases between them. CDR3 nucleotide sequence: TGTGCCAGTAGTATGATCCTGGGGGGGGTTTGGAATCAGCCCCAGCATTTT. Protein product: CASSMILGGVWNQPQHF.

This clonotype appeared many times. The chain recombines TRBV20-1 with TRBJ2-3; possibly TRBD1 for D (5 bases). The CDR3 covers 16 residues. Germline V gene sequence: CDR1 DFQATT, CDR2 SNEGSKA (reference sequence). Trimming pared 1 base from V and 2 bases from J, leaving 16 bases between. The CDR3 reads CSARGGEGVTTDTQYF. CDR3 nucleotide sequence: TGCAGTGCTAGAGGAGGAGAAGGGGTTACCACAGATACGCAGTATTTT.

This clonotype came up many times. The rearrangement links TRBV5-1 to TRBJ2-7; D possibly corresponds to TRBD1 (5 bases). The CDR3 has 15 residues. Germline loops: CDR1 SGHRS, CDR2 YFSETQ. Deletions cut 5 bases from V and 4 bases from J, with 19 bases between. The CDR3 spells CASRRLTDKGYEQYF. For the CDR3, the DNA is TGCGCCAGCAGACGGCTGACAGACAAAGGGTACGAGCAGTACTTC.

In its sample, this clonotype was seen many times. The CDR3 region has the DNA TGTGCCATCAGCCCGACAGATTTCGCAGATACGCAGTATTTT. Protein sequence: CAISPTDFADTQYF. The chain employs TRBV10-3 and TRBJ2-3, with a weak D call TRBD1 (5 bases). The CDR3 extends over 14 amino acids. Germline V CDR1 and CDR2: ENHRY, SYGVKD. The V end was cut by 6 bases, the J end by 4 bases, with 14 bases between.

V is TRBV20-1 and J is TRBJ1-1; D may be TRBD1 (6 bases). CDR3 length: 12 residues. CDR1 is DFQATT and CDR2 is SNEGSKA in the germline V gene (reference sequence). Here the CDR3 DNA reads TGCCCCACGCAAGGGGGGGACACTGAAGCTTTCTTT. Amino acids: CPTQGGDTEAFF.

The table lists this clonotype with many counts. The chain joins TRBV5-6 to TRBJ1-5; D is possibly TRBD1 (5 bases). The CDR3 is 13 amino acids. V shed 0 bases and J shed 6 bases, with 7 bases lying between them. Germline V lookup: CDR1 SGHDT, CDR2 YYEEEE. The CDR3 loop reads CASSLDGTQPQHF. The CDR3 DNA reads TGTGCCAGCAGCTTGGATGGGACTCAGCCCCAGCATTTT.

This clonotype came up many times. The chain has TRBV24-1 and TRBJ2-2, with unresolved D. Germline lookup yields CDR1 KGHDR and CDR2 SFDVKD. V was clipped by 3 bases and J by 4 bases, with 5 bases between them. The CDR3 sequence is 13 residues long. The CDR3 region is CATSDPFTGELFF. The CDR3 bases are TGTGCCACCAGTGATCCTTTCACCGGGGAGCTGTTTTTT.

V gene TRBV5-1 combines with J gene TRBJ1-2; 10 nucleotides agree with TRBD1. V lost 4 bases, J lost 4 bases, and 7 bases stayed unmatched. Germline CDR1 SGHRS, CDR2 YFSETQ. CDR3 length: 15 amino acids. The CDR3 region has the DNA TGCGCCAGCAGCCCGGGACAGGGGCCTTCCTATGGCTACACCTTC. This translates into CASSPGQGPSYGYTF.

The chain combines TRBV5-6 with TRBJ2-7; TRBD1 aligns across 8 bases. Germline CDR1 reads SGHDT; CDR2 reads YYEEEE. J was trimmed by 1 base and V by 4 bases; bases with no gene match: 7. The CDR3 loop spans 15 amino acids. This CDR3 reads CASSLLDRASYEQYF. In nucleotides, the CDR3 is TGTGCCAGCAGCCTTTTGGACAGGGCATCCTACGAGCAGTACTTC.

The sample holds a few counts of this clonotype. The V call is TRBV29-1, the J call TRBJ2-7, with 8 nucleotides matching TRBD1. After removal of 7 bases from V and 2 bases from J, the junction contained 4 bases not matched to a gene. In germline, CDR1 is SQVTM, CDR2 ANQGSEA. CDR3 length: 12 residues. The CDR3 is CSAVQGAYEQYF. CDR3 nucleotides: TGCAGCGCAGTACAGGGGGCCTACGAGCAGTACTTC.

This clonotype was seen at least ten times. The genes are TRBV27 and TRBJ2-3, with TRBD2 matching 14 bases. Germline loops: CDR1 MNHEY, CDR2 SMNVEV (reference sequence). The CDR3 covers 17 residues. The trim removed 6 bases at V and 2 bases at J, leaving 7 bases unmatched. As DNA, the CDR3 is TGTGCCAGCAGGCGGACTAGCGGGGGGAGAATCACAGATACGCAGTATTTT. This sequence encodes CASRRTSGGRITDTQYF.

This clonotype came up many times. The V gene is TRBV3-1, the J gene TRBJ2-5; 7 positions agree with TRBD2. This CDR3 spans 15 amino acids. From germline, CDR1 is LGHDT and CDR2 YNNKEL (reference sequence). The V and J ends lost 0 bases and 5 bases, in that order; junction bases with no gene match: 6. The CDR3 spells CASSQDRAGEETQYF. The CDR3, as DNA: TGTGCCAGCAGCCAAGATCGGGCGGGGGAGGAGACCCAGTACTTC.

This clonotype has a handful of counts. V gene TRBV20-1 combines with J gene TRBJ2-7; no clear D. The germline V gene encodes CDR1 DFQATT and CDR2 SNEGSKA (reference sequence). V dropped 1 base and J dropped 3 bases, with 13 bases sitting between them. The CDR3 consists of 14 residues. The CDR3 DNA reads as TGCAGTGCTAGAGCCGCGCGGCTAGACTACGAGCAGTACTTC. Protein: CSARAARLDYEQYF.

This clonotype was seen many times. The genes are TRBV20-1 and TRBJ1-1, with D uncertain. Trimming took 6 bases from V and 6 from J, leaving 14 bases between them. Germline CDR1 and CDR2: DFQATT and SNEGSKA (reference sequence). The CDR3 has 12 amino acids. In DNA form, the CDR3 reads TGCAGTGCGGTCGGGCCAGCCCCTGAAGCTTTCTTT. Protein product: CSAVGPAPEAFF.

V usage is TRBV27 and J usage is TRBJ1-1; D uncertain. CDR1 is MNHEY, CDR2 SMNVEV, per germline (reference sequence). This CDR3 is 14 amino acids long. Trimming pared 4 bases from V and 6 bases from J, leaving 15 bases between. The CDR3 coding sequence is TGTGCCAGCAGTTCCTACGGGGAAGGTCCTGAAGCTTTCTTT. Residues: CASSSYGEGPEAFF.

This clonotype was seen a handful of times. J is TRBJ1-2 and V is TRBV12-3 or TRBV12-4; a possible D gene is TRBD1 (6 bases). With 4 bases removed from V and 5 bases from J, the gap between germline ends came to 23 bases. This CDR3 has 17 amino acids. CDR3 protein: CASSSSGQNLSSYGYTF. The CDR3 nucleotides are TGTGCCAGCAGTTCCTCCGGACAGAATCTATCGTCGTATGGCTACACCTTC.

In its sample, this clonotype was seen a few times. The chain has TRBV30 and TRBJ2-5; no clear D gene. Trimming removed 2 bases at V and 1 base at J, with 8 bases between. This CDR3 contains 13 residues. CDR1 and CDR2 from the germline V gene are GTSNPN and SVGIG (reference sequence). The CDR3 nucleotides are TGTGCCTGGAGTCAAAACCTCCAAGAGACCCAGTACTTC. Translating gives CAWSQNLQETQYF.

This clonotype showed up many times. The chain uses TRBV20-1 and TRBJ2-5, with 7 positions matching TRBD1. Per the germline V gene, CDR1 is DFQATT and CDR2 is SNEGSKA (reference sequence). V lost 6 bases to trimming and J lost 3 bases; unmatched junction nucleotides: 4. There are 12 residues in the CDR3. The CDR3 DNA is TGCAGTGCCTTGACAGGGAAAGAGACCCAGTACTTC. Translating gives CSALTGKETQYF.

Ten or more counts support this clonotype. The V call is TRBV20-1, the J call TRBJ2-3, with TRBD2 matching 10 bases. Trimming cost V 6 bases and J 2 bases; bases outside gene matches: 8. The germline CDR1 and CDR2 sequences are DFQATT and SNEGSKA (reference sequence). The CDR3 loop spans 15 amino acids. The CDR3 nucleotides read TGCAGTGCCTTGGAACTAGCGGGGAACACAGATACGCAGTATTTT. This codes for CSALELAGNTDTQYF.

This clonotype was seen a few times. The chain couples TRBV3-1 to TRBJ2-2; tentatively, D is TRBD1 (5 bases). V lost 3 bases to trimming and J lost 4 bases, with 12 bases between them. From germline, CDR1 is LGHDT and CDR2 YNNKEL (reference sequence). The length of the CDR3 is 15 residues. CDR3 in DNA: TGTGCCAGCAGCCAGAAAGGGGCAGGCACCGGGGAGCTGTTTTTT. Its translation is CASSQKGAGTGELFF.

This clonotype has at least ten counts. The chain has TRBV5-5 and TRBJ2-7, with D possibly being TRBD1 (6 bases). Germline values: CDR1 SGHKS, CDR2 YYEKEE (reference sequence). This CDR3 comprises 13 residues. Deletions cut 1 base from V and 2 bases from J, with 7 bases between. The CDR3 DNA sequence: TGTGCCAGCAGCTTGCAGGGGACCTACGAGCAGTACTTC. Amino acid sequence: CASSLQGTYEQYF. Variable domain in full (rest from reference TRBV5-5 and TRBJ2-7): DAGVTQSPTHLIKTRGQQVTLRCSPISGHKSVSWYQQVLGQGPQFIFQYYEKEERGRGNFPDRFSARQFPNYSSELNVNALLLGDSALYLCASSLQGTYEQYFGPGTRLTVT.

This clonotype was observed many times. The chain employs TRBV7-9 and TRBJ1-3; TRBD1 is a possible D gene (5 bases). The V end lost 5 bases, the J end lost 0 bases, and 8 bases lay between the germline ends. The CDR3 covers 14 residues. In germline, CDR1 is SEHNR, CDR2 FQNEAQ (reference sequence). Written as DNA, the CDR3 is TGTGCCAGCAGCACAGGCCGCTCTGGAAACACCATATATTTT. Translation: CASSTGRSGNTIYF.

This clonotype was observed many times. This chain joins TRBV25-1 and TRBJ1-2; D remains ambiguous. V was clipped by 2 bases and J by 5 bases, with 15 bases between them. This CDR3 region has 15 residues. CDR1 is MGHDK, CDR2 SYGVNS, per germline. The chain's CDR3 is CASSERTGSWYGYTF. DNA for the CDR3: TGTGCCAGCAGTGAACGGACGGGATCTTGGTATGGCTACACCTTC.

This clonotype was counted many times. The gene calls are TRBV10-3 and TRBJ2-1; D possibly uses TRBD1 or TRBD2 (6 bases each). Germline V gene lookup returns CDR1 ENHRY and CDR2 SYGVKD. V was trimmed by 3 bases and J by 7 bases, leaving 7 bases between them. This CDR3 region has 12 residues. The CDR3 loop reads CAISEGGNEQFF. The DNA for the CDR3 is TGTGCCATCAGTGAAGGGGGGAATGAGCAGTTCTTC.

Ten or more counts support this clonotype. DNA for the CDR3: TGTGCCAGCAGCTTAGATTCGCTCGCCCCTGAAGCTTTCTTT. Encoded protein: CASSLDSLAPEAFF. J is TRBJ1-1 and V is TRBV7-9, with D unclear. CDR1 and CDR2 (germline): SEHNR, FQNEAQ (reference sequence). The CDR3 extends over 14 amino acids. V gave up 1 base and J gave up 6 bases, with 12 bases separating them.

This clonotype was detected a few times. The chain is built from TRBV7-6 and TRBJ2-3; D might be TRBD2 (7 bases). With 5 bases removed from V and 3 bases from J, the gap between germline ends came to 24 bases. Germline CDR1 SGHVS, CDR2 FNYEAQ. This CDR3 is 18 amino acids long. CDR3 residues: CASSPTGGATGRTDTQYF. CDR3 DNA sequence: TGTGCCAGCAGCCCAACTGGGGGGGCGACGGGTAGGACAGATACGCAGTATTTT.

This rearrangement joins TRBV7-2 to TRBJ2-7, with a tentative D call TRBD1 (5 bases). Trimming left V 0 bases short and J 6 bases short, with 12 bases between. The germline gives CDR1 SGHTA, CDR2 FQGNSA. The CDR3 sequence is 14 residues long. CDR3 loop: CASSLAWGPGEQYF. The DNA of the CDR3 is TGTGCCAGCAGCTTAGCGTGGGGCCCTGGCGAGCAGTACTTC.

This chain links TRBV5-5 with TRBJ2-7, with D perhaps matching TRBD1 or TRBD2 (5 bases each). Germline CDR1 reads SGHKS; CDR2 reads YYEKEE (reference sequence). The CDR3 has 14 residues. The V and J ends lost 5 bases and 3 bases respectively, with 15 bases between them. As DNA, the CDR3 is TGTGCCAGCAGAGGGACGGCGGAGCGCTACGAGCAGTACTTC. It encodes CASRGTAERYEQYF.

This clonotype was found many times. CDR3 sequence (DNA): TGTGCCAGCAGTTCCGACTTGGCCTACGAGCAGTACTTC. Translated: CASSSDLAYEQYF. The rearrangement uses TRBV6-2 or TRBV6-3 and TRBJ2-7; D is unclear. Germline V gives CDR1 MNHEY, CDR2 SVGEGT. This CDR3 region has 13 residues. With 4 bases removed from V and 2 bases from J, the gap between germline ends came to 9 bases.